This T cell receptor (beta chain) was observed in a study of blood T cells in healthy people across ages. Using a J-beta primer mix together with a sample-barcoded 5' primer, a second PCR was run for roughly 6 to 11 cycles. The authors tagged each cDNA molecule using a template-switch adaptor with 12 random nucleotides. TCRdb analysed the 5' RACE reads with MiXCR anew, one entry per CDR3 protein. The sample consists of some 1.6 million distinct CDR3 sequences, about 35% of them appearing once. Worth noting for this clonotype: Its specificity is not known. A much larger clone differs by one base, so this may be a read error.

General observations from the study: Higher diversity and more naive CD4+ cells were features of long-lived donors, compared to aged donors. Among T cells, TCR beta diversity per million cells dropped roughly linearly as age rose. Strong correlation existed between TCR beta diversity and naive T cell percentage.

The ends were cut back, 3 bases at V and 8 bases at J, with 9 bases in the middle. The germline V gene has CDR1 MGHRA and CDR2 YSYEKL. The CDR3 extends over 12 amino acids. The chain is built from TRBV4-1 and TRBJ2-3; D gene ambiguous. Sequencing was performed on blood. This TCR was sampled from a woman in her 30s in good health. The CDR3 is CASSQIAGTQYF. The CDR3, as DNA: TGCGCCAGCAGCCAGATAGCAGGTACGCAGTATTTT.